What follows is one T cell receptor beta chain and its context. Antigen unknown. This entry belongs to a study of shared clonotypes between healthy human individuals. General study points: A handful of donors showed sharing of approximately 5% of naive CD4 clonotypes. Deeper or shallower sequencing was expected to change how clonotypes are shared among donors. Naive subsets, compared against memory subsets, generally had larger estimated richness values.

Data came from immunoSEQ multiplex PCR; TCRdb stores just in-frame clones and leaves some out. The sample shows about 800,000 clones, 96% of them seen only once. Trimming cost V 7 bases and J 4 bases, with 16 bases left between them. Germline CDR1 is SQVTM and CDR2 is ANQGSEA. The CDR3 covers 13 residues. Naive CD8 cells lacked CD45RO, underwent positive selection for CCR7 and left out terminally differentiated effector memory CD45RA+ cells. The sample consisted of naive CD8+ T cells sorted from blood. The chain is built from TRBV29-1 and TRBJ1-1; D gene ambiguous. This TCR was recovered from a young man in good health. CDR3 sequence (DNA): TGCAGCGCGAGGCCGGGATCGGGCACTGAAGCTTTCTTT. This encodes CSARPGSGTEAFF.